The 30 T cell receptor beta chains below all came from one sample that was sequenced in a study of cytomegalovirus exposure and HLA in healthy donors. PCR used 60 Vbeta primers and 13 Jbeta primers. TCRdb's table, derived via immunoSEQ multiplex PCR, lists solely in-frame clones and lacks some. The table lists about 160,000 clones, roughly 80% of them singletons. Sequencing used PBMCs. The receptors were sampled from a man aged 18 to 30 in good health and CMV-seropositive.

The chain combines TRBV7-2 with TRBJ2-7; 7 nucleotides line up with TRBD1. J was trimmed by 2 bases and V by 4 bases; bases with no gene match: 2. The CDR3 runs 13 residues. The germline CDR1 and CDR2 sequences are SGHTA and FQGNSA. CDR3 in amino acids: CASSWDRAYEQYF. As DNA, the CDR3 is TGTGCCAGCAGCTGGGACAGAGCCTACGAGCAGTACTTC.

This chain links TRBV6-5 with TRBJ1-4, with a possible D match to TRBD1 (6 bases). CDR3 length equals 13 residues. Trimming stripped 2 bases from V and 13 bases from J, with 14 bases between. CDR1 is MNHEY and CDR2 is SVGAGI in the germline V gene. The CDR3 here is CASSYGGSPSLFF. The CDR3 DNA reads as TGTGCCAGCAGTTACGGGGGCAGTCCTTCACTGTTTTTT.

The CDR3, as DNA: TGCGCCAGCAGTGTTGGGGGGCAGCCCCAGCATTTT. This gives the protein CASSVGGQPQHF. The rearrangement joins TRBV10-2 to TRBJ1-5; weak D call: TRBD1 (5 bases). CDR1 is WSHSY and CDR2 is SAAADI in the germline V gene. CDR3 length: 12 residues. V was pared by 4 bases and J by 7 bases, with 8 bases between.

In nucleotides, the CDR3 is TGTGCCAGCAGCCCGTTAGCGGCCAGCTCCTACAATGAGCAGTTCTTC. This encodes CASSPLAASSYNEQFF. This chain connects TRBV7-8 to TRBJ2-1, with D maybe TRBD2 (6 bases). Between the trimmed V and J ends, which lost 5 bases and 0 bases, there was a span of 14 bases. Per the germline V gene, CDR1 is SGHVS and CDR2 is FQNEAQ. CDR3 length equals 16 residues.

The J gene is TRBJ2-1, the V gene TRBV10-3; 7 bases are shared with TRBD2. Germline loops: CDR1 ENHRY, CDR2 SYGVKD. The CDR3 totals 14 residues. V gave up 4 bases and J gave up 3 bases; unmatched junction bases: 3. CDR3 in DNA: TGTGCCATCAGTGTGCCGGGGGGCTACAATGAGCAGTTCTTC. Translated: CAISVPGGYNEQFF.

In its sample, this clone was seen a few times. In DNA form, the CDR3 reads TGTGCCAGCAGTTTCCGCTCCTACGAGCAGTACTTC. Translation gives CASSFRSYEQYF. The V and J genes are TRBV27 and TRBJ2-7, with unresolved D. CDR1 MNHEY and CDR2 SMNVEV come from the germline V gene (reference sequence). The V end was cut by 3 bases, the J end by 0 bases, with 3 bases between. CDR3 length: 12 residues.

This clone was recorded a few times. V gene TRBV10-2 combines with J gene TRBJ2-1, with a weak D call TRBD2 (5 bases). Germline values: CDR1 WSHSY, CDR2 SAAADI. This CDR3 has 12 amino acids. DNA for the CDR3: TGCGTCGCGGGCGGGTCCCTCAATGAGCAGTTCTTC. Its translation is CVAGGSLNEQFF.

The chain couples TRBV27 to TRBJ1-1; D is perhaps TRBD1 (5 bases). Per germline, CDR1 MNHEY and CDR2 SMNVEV (reference sequence). This CDR3 has 14 amino acids. V was trimmed by 0 bases and J by 3 bases, leaving 8 bases between them. The CDR3 DNA reads TGTGCCAGCAGTTTATCAGGAGGGGACACTGAAGCTTTCTTT. This codes for CASSLSGGDTEAFF.

The genes are TRBV7-6 and TRBJ2-2; D might be TRBD1 (7 bases). The CDR3 spans 15 residues. The germline V gene has CDR1 SGHVS and CDR2 FNYEAQ. Trimming took off 5 bases at V and 4 bases at J, with 14 bases between the two ends. The chain's CDR3 is CASSPRQGGTGELFF. The CDR3 nucleotides are TGTGCCAGCAGCCCACGGCAGGGGGGCACCGGGGAGCTGTTTTTT. The full variable domain, in which reference TRBV7-6 and TRBJ2-2 provide the parts outside the CDR3, is GAGVSQSPRYKVTKRGQDVALRCDPISGHVSLYWYRQALGQGPEFLTYFNYEAQQDKSGLPNDRFSAERPEGSISTLTIQRTEQRDSAMYRCASSPRQGGTGELFFGEGSRLTVL.

This chain uses TRBV5-4 with TRBJ2-7, with D perhaps matching TRBD2 (6 bases). Trimming took 5 bases from V and 2 from J, leaving 23 bases between them. Germline CDR1 and CDR2: SGHNT and YYREEE (reference sequence). The CDR3 extends over 17 amino acids. DNA of the CDR3: TGTGCCAGCAGTCCTGGTCGGGAGTGGGGGTTCCCCTACGAGCAGTACTTC. This encodes CASSPGREWGFPYEQYF.

CDR3 sequence reads: CASSLQAPYNTYEQYF. CDR3 DNA: TGTGCCAGCAGCTTACAGGCCCCTTATAATACCTACGAGCAGTACTTC. The chain couples TRBV7-9 to TRBJ2-7; no reliable D call. This CDR3 has 16 residues. V shed 2 bases and J shed 2 bases, with 16 bases lying between them. CDR1 SEHNR and CDR2 FQNEAQ come from the germline V gene (reference sequence).

This chain connects TRBV7-2 to TRBJ1-2; TRBD1 might be the D (6 bases). Trimming left V 5 bases short and J 0 bases short, with 10 bases between. Germline V lookup: CDR1 SGHTA, CDR2 FQGNSA. This CDR3 has 14 amino acids. Written as DNA, the CDR3 is TGTGCCAGCAGCCCACAGGGAGCTAACTATGGCTACACCTTC. Amino acid sequence: CASSPQGANYGYTF.

The J gene is TRBJ2-7, the V gene TRBV19; no reliable D call. The CDR3 loop spans 14 amino acids. Germline CDR1 is LNHDA and CDR2 is SQIVND (reference sequence). V was pared by 3 bases and J by 1 base, with 10 bases between. The CDR3 DNA sequence: TGTGCCAGTAGTATCTTCCCAGGTTCCTACGAGCAGTACTTC. It codes for CASSIFPGSYEQYF.

This chain uses TRBV2 with TRBJ2-7; tentatively, D is TRBD1 (6 bases). Trimming shortened V by 6 bases and J by 3 bases, and 9 bases separated the two germline ends. The CDR3 totals 12 residues. Germline assignment: CDR1 SNHLY and CDR2 FYNNEI. The CDR3 loop reads CASRGQSYEQYF. The CDR3 DNA reads TGTGCCAGCAGAGGACAGAGCTACGAGCAGTACTTC.

The chain combines TRBV2 with TRBJ2-5; D may be TRBD2 (7 bases). The V gene's germline CDR1 is SNHLY and CDR2 FYNNEI. The CDR3 length is 17 residues. V was pared by 4 bases and J by 2 bases, with 20 bases between. The CDR3 sequence: CASSAQWGGKYQETQYF. CDR3 in DNA: TGTGCCAGCAGTGCTCAGTGGGGGGGCAAGTATCAAGAGACCCAGTACTTC.

This chain links TRBV29-1 with TRBJ2-7; TRBD1 matches at 7 bases. This CDR3 region has 13 residues. Looked up from germline, CDR1 is SQVTM and CDR2 is ANQGSEA. V was pared by 4 bases and J by 3 bases, with 6 bases of the junction left unmatched. The CDR3 bases are TGCAGCGTTGTAGGGACAGAAAACTACGAGCAGTACTTC. This sequence encodes CSVVGTENYEQYF.

The CDR3 region is CASGLVPGRNTEAFF. The CDR3 coding sequence is TGTGCTAGTGGTTTGGTGCCCGGGAGGAACACTGAAGCTTTCTTT. V usage is TRBV12-5 and J usage is TRBJ1-1; D gene ambiguous. This CDR3 is built from 15 residues. Trimming stripped 0 bases from V and 1 base from J, with 9 bases between. Per germline, CDR1 LGHNT and CDR2 FRNRAP.

V is TRBV28 and J is TRBJ2-1; 7 bases match TRBD1. Losses at the gene ends were 7 bases for V and 7 bases for J; bases not matched to a gene: 7. The germline CDR1 and CDR2 sequences are MDHEN and SYDVKM. The CDR3 is made up of 13 amino acids. The CDR3 bases are TGTGCCAGCATGGCAGGGGGTCGGAATGAGCAGTTCTTC. Residues: CASMAGGRNEQFF.

This clone was recorded a few times. The V and J genes are TRBV11-1 and TRBJ2-5; D is perhaps TRBD2 (6 bases). The CDR3 runs to 16 residues. CDR1 and CDR2 from the germline V gene are SGHAT and FQDESV (reference sequence). The V end was cut by 1 base, the J end by 5 bases, with 17 bases between. CDR3 nucleotides: TGTGCCAGCAGCTTAGTTGATACCGGGGGTCGGGAGACCCAGTACTTC. It codes for CASSLVDTGGRETQYF.

The gene calls are TRBV4-1 and TRBJ2-7, with D perhaps TRBD2 (6 bases). The CDR3 has 15 residues. Trimming pared 4 bases from V and 2 bases from J, leaving 15 bases between. CDR1 is MGHRA, CDR2 YSYEKL, per germline. The CDR3 loop reads CASSPQSGVPYEQYF. The CDR3 coding sequence is TGCGCCAGCAGCCCCCAGTCGGGGGTTCCCTACGAGCAGTACTTC.

The chain carries TRBV9 and TRBJ1-1, with D unclear. Germline V gene sequence: CDR1 SGDLS, CDR2 YYNGEE. Trimming left V 0 bases short and J 1 base short, with 4 bases between. The CDR3 has 13 amino acids. In nucleotides, the CDR3 is TGTGCCAGCAGCGTAGCTACGAACACTGAAGCTTTCTTT. Translated, it gives CASSVATNTEAFF.

The chain carries TRBV5-1 and TRBJ1-3; the match to TRBD1 covers 7 bases. CDR3 length: 14 amino acids. The germline gives CDR1 SGHRS, CDR2 YFSETQ. V shed 7 bases and J 0 bases; nucleotides not matched to a gene: 4. CDR3 residues: CASGQENSGNTIYF. CDR3 in DNA: TGCGCCAGCGGACAGGAGAACTCTGGAAACACCATATATTTT.

The chain uses TRBV6-4 and TRBJ2-1; TRBD2 matches at 10 bases. Trimming took 5 bases from V and 9 from J; bases not matched to a gene: 7. CDR3 size: 14 residues. Germline-derived CDR1 and CDR2 are MRHNA and SNTAGT. CDR3 in amino acids: CASSNLAGASEQFF. The CDR3 DNA sequence: TGTGCCAGCAGTAACCTAGCGGGGGCCAGTGAGCAGTTCTTC.

V is TRBV2 and J is TRBJ1-1; 7 bases line up with TRBD1. The CDR3 consists of 12 residues. Germline assignment: CDR1 SNHLY and CDR2 FYNNEI. Losses at the gene ends were 10 bases for V and 0 bases for J; bases not matched to a gene: 2. As DNA, the CDR3 is TGTGCCACCGACAGGGTGAACACTGAAGCTTTCTTT. Protein product: CATDRVNTEAFF.

This chain uses TRBV4-1 with TRBJ1-2; 7 nucleotides match TRBD1. Germline loops: CDR1 MGHRA, CDR2 YSYEKL. The length of the CDR3 is 15 residues. J gave up 2 bases and V 0 bases, and 3 bases lay outside the gene matches. The CDR3: CASSQDIQGNYGYTF. For the CDR3, the DNA is TGCGCCAGCAGCCAAGACATACAGGGGAACTATGGCTACACCTTC.

V gene TRBV19 combines with J gene TRBJ1-1; perhaps TRBD1 as D (6 bases). The CDR3 extends over 13 amino acids. The germline V gene encodes CDR1 LNHDA and CDR2 SQIVND (reference sequence). V was cut by 4 bases and J by 4 bases, with 10 bases left in between. The CDR3 region is CASSKTGSTEAFF. The CDR3 bases are TGTGCCAGTAGTAAGACAGGATCCACTGAAGCTTTCTTT.

The chain combines TRBV2 with TRBJ1-1, with a possible D match to TRBD1 (5 bases). Per the germline V gene, CDR1 is SNHLY and CDR2 is FYNNEI. This CDR3 has 14 amino acids. V was cut by 7 bases and J by 3 bases, with 15 bases left in between. The CDR3 nucleotides are TGTGCCAGCACCTTGGGGCCGGGGGACACTGAAGCTTTCTTT. Its translation is CASTLGPGDTEAFF.

This chain links TRBV5-1 with TRBJ1-1; the match to TRBD1 covers 10 bases. Germline V gene data show CDR1 as SGHRS and CDR2 as YFSETQ. The length of the CDR3 is 16 residues. V gave up 1 base and J gave up 3 bases; unmatched junction bases: 6. CDR3 DNA sequence: TGCGCCAGCAGCTTGAAACCCGGGACAGGGGACACTGAAGCTTTCTTT. It yields the protein CASSLKPGTGDTEAFF. The full variable domain, with the rest looked up from reference TRBV5-1 and TRBJ1-1, is KAGVTQTPRYLIKTRGQQVTLSCSPISGHRSVSWYQQTPGQGLQFLFEYFSETQRNKGNFPGRFSGRQFSNSRSEMNVSTLELGDSALYLCASSLKPGTGDTEAFFGQGTRLTVV.

CDR3 sequence: CAVNSQGNIQYF. The CDR3 DNA reads TGTGCCGTCAATAGCCAAGGAAACATTCAGTACTTC. The chain has TRBV6-1 and TRBJ2-4; D not certain. The CDR3 contains 12 residues. Trimming removed 11 bases at V and 6 bases at J, with 14 bases between. Germline V gene lookup returns CDR1 MNHNS and CDR2 SASEGT.

J is TRBJ2-1 and V is TRBV7-3, with TRBD2 as a possible D gene (7 bases). The germline gives CDR1 SGHTA, CDR2 FQGTGA. The length of the CDR3 is 14 residues. With 6 bases removed from V and 9 bases from J, the gap between germline ends came to 18 bases. The CDR3 here is CASSTSGGAGEQFF. CDR3 DNA sequence: TGTGCCAGCAGTACTAGTGGGGGGGCCGGTGAGCAGTTCTTC.